This T cell receptor (beta chain) was sequenced during a study of T cell responses to AZD1222 COVID-19 vaccine. Study-wide points: CD4 TCRs linked to vaccination spanned spike, dominating at 160-218 and 743-854. Females made up more of the donors, who were largely white British, and clonal diversity may have come out too low.

V lost 4 bases to trimming and J lost 0 bases; unmatched junction nucleotides: 7. Germline V gene sequence: CDR1 SGHKS, CDR2 YYEKEE (reference sequence). The CDR3 loop spans 16 amino acids. Using immunoSEQ multiplex PCR, the repertoire was profiled, and TCRdb retains in-frame clones only, with some absent. The profile shows 160,000 or so clones, 90% to 95% of them singletons. For this clone: Antigen: not known.

The chain combines TRBV5-5 with TRBJ2-1, with TRBD2 matching 7 bases. The sequence came from an adult in good health. The sample was peripheral blood, taken on day 0 of AZD1222 vaccination. The CDR3 nucleotides read TGTGCCAGCAGCCGGGGAGGGGTCCTCTCCTACAATGAGCAGTTCTTC. Its translation: CASSRGGVLSYNEQFF.